One sample yielded the 7 T cell receptor beta chains listed below, sequenced in a study of T cell responses to AZD1222 COVID-19 vaccine (dated by TCRdb to about 2021). Explained via the paper, the time point label denotes: baseline before first vaccination. Libraries were built with the immunoSEQ multiplex PCR assay. TCRdb took over this immuneACCESS table, retaining in-frame rearrangements with V and J assigned. Such tables are incomplete; in checked studies, under half of the missing clones stem from an unresolved V gene, and the remainder is unexplained. The sample table shows about 99,000 clones, and approximately 90% are seen once. The ten biggest clones cover 10% to 15% of the sample. Sequencing used peripheral blood, obtained on day 0 of AZD1222 vaccination. Source of these receptors: an adult in good health.

V and J are TRBV5-1 and TRBJ2-7; the match to TRBD2 covers 11 bases. CDR3 length: 17 amino acids. J gave up 9 bases and V 0 bases, and 14 bases lay outside the gene matches. CDR1 and CDR2 from the germline V gene are SGHRS and YFSETQ. CDR3 region: CASSLAGTSGLEMGQYF. CDR3 bases: TGCGCCAGCAGCTTGGCTGGGACTAGCGGTCTCGAAATGGGGCAGTACTTC.

V is TRBV4-1 and J is TRBJ2-7, with D possibly TRBD2 on 6 matching bases. Trimming took 1 base from V and 0 from J, leaving 10 bases between them. The germline V gene has CDR1 MGHRA and CDR2 YSYEKL. There are 15 residues in the CDR3. CDR3 DNA: TGCGCCAGCAGCCAAGTCATCGGGGGCTCCTACGAGCAGTACTTC. Its translation is CASSQVIGGSYEQYF.

The rearrangement joins TRBV3-1 (or the pseudogene TRBV3-2) to TRBJ1-2; the D is unclear. CDR1 and CDR2 (germline): LGHDT, YNNKEL (reference sequence). This CDR3 has 16 residues. Trimming cost V 0 bases and J 3 bases, with 14 bases left between them. The CDR3 region has the DNA TGTGCCAGCAGCCAAGATCTCAAGCGACCTGACTATGGCTACACCTTC. Protein sequence: CASSQDLKRPDYGYTF.

The chain couples TRBV2 to TRBJ1-2; D unresolved. This CDR3 has 13 amino acids. The germline V gene has CDR1 SNHLY and CDR2 FYNNEI. With 2 bases removed from V and 6 bases from J, the gap between germline ends came to 10 bases. CDR3 loop: CASSELRDNGYTF. Here the CDR3 DNA reads TGTGCCAGCAGTGAACTTAGGGATAATGGCTACACCTTC.

This clone is large (0.1 to 1%). This rearrangement joins TRBV9 to TRBJ1-6; D is uncertain. Trimming cost V 3 bases and J 5 bases, with 18 bases left between them. The CDR3 covers 17 residues. CDR1 SGDLS and CDR2 YYNGEE come from the germline V gene. CDR3 nucleotide sequence: TGTGCCAGCAGCGGTAAATCTGGTCCGAGCGATAATTCACCCCTCCACTTT. It is translated as CASSGKSGPSDNSPLHF. The full variable domain, completed using reference TRBV9 and TRBJ1-6, is DSGVTQTPKHLITATGQRVTLRCSPRSGDLSVYWYQQSLDQGLQFLIQYYNGEERAKGNILERFSAQQFPDLHSELNLSSLELGDSALYFCASSGKSGPSDNSPLHFGNGTRLTVT.

The V and J genes are TRBV11-2 and TRBJ2-1; the D gene is possibly TRBD2 (7 bases). This CDR3 comprises 17 residues. Trimming shortened V by 6 bases and J by 5 bases, and 23 bases separated the two germline ends. Per germline, CDR1 SGHAT and CDR2 FQNNGV. CDR3 nucleotide sequence: TGTGCCAGCAGTTCCAGGGAGGGGGGACAAAATAACAATGAGCAGTTCTTC. Translation: CASSSREGGQNNNEQFF.

Only a few counts were recorded for this clone. V is TRBV9 and J is TRBJ2-2; 7 bases agree with TRBD2. The CDR3 extends over 15 amino acids. Trimming cost V 3 bases and J 0 bases; bases outside gene matches: 2. Germline-derived CDR1 and CDR2 are SGDLS and YYNGEE. The CDR3 spells CASSARGANTGELFF. The CDR3 DNA reads TGTGCCAGCAGCGCCCGGGGGGCGAACACCGGGGAGCTGTTTTTT.